This T cell receptor beta chain was identified during a study of blood T cells in healthy people across ages. Study-level background: T cells yielded about one barcoded beta molecule per two cells through template switching.

V dropped 6 bases and J dropped 4 bases, with 15 bases sitting between them. Germline V gene data show CDR1 as MNHEY and CDR2 as SVGAGI. The CDR3 loop spans 14 amino acids. A second PCR, run for about 7 to 11 cycles, used a sample-barcoded 5' primer plus a J-beta primer mix. TCRdb re-analysed the 5' RACE reads in MiXCR, keeping a single row per CDR3 protein. The table lists about 570,000 distinct CDR3 sequences, approximately 30% of them singletons, with less than 20% in the top ten. This TCR was sampled from a woman between 65 and 79 years old in good health. The source material was blood. The chain uses TRBV6-5 and TRBJ1-2; a weak D match, TRBD1 (6 bases). The CDR3 region is CASSRTGTSYGYTF. The CDR3 DNA follows: TGTGCCAGCAGCAGGACCGGGACATCCTATGGCTACACCTTC.